This T cell receptor beta chain came from a study of shared clonotypes between healthy human individuals. The assay was immunoSEQ multiplex PCR, and TCRdb's table has in-frame clones only and misses some. The table shows about 2 million clones, with 90% to 95% occurring only once. The ends lost 6 bases at V and 0 bases at J; junction bases unmatched: 9. Germline CDR1 reads MNHNY; CDR2 reads SVGAGI (reference sequence). The CDR3 length is 16 residues. This rearrangement joins TRBV6-6 to TRBJ2-7, with 9 bases identical to TRBD2. The receptor's source is a man between 18 and 35 years old in good health. The specimen sequenced was naive CD4+ T cells sorted from blood. Indicated subset: CD45RA+ positively selected. CDR3 sequence reads: CASRPDSGSLSYEQYF. CDR3 bases: TGTGCCAGCAGACCTGATAGCGGGAGCCTCTCCTACGAGCAGTACTTC.